Detailed here is one T cell receptor (beta chain). What it binds is unknown. Only in-frame clones appear in the TCRdb table, and some are missing; sequencing was by immunoSEQ multiplex PCR. In the table there are 90,000 or so clones, 70% to 90% of which are singletons. From germline, CDR1 is SGHRS and CDR2 YFSETQ. The CDR3 runs 15 residues. V lost 4 bases to trimming and J lost 4 bases; unmatched junction nucleotides: 6. Healthy donors had no documented immune events, such as infections, while sampled. This entry comes from a study of identifying expanded T cells in peripheral blood. Study-wide findings and caveats: Variance in clone template counts between approximately two-week samples significantly increased with total template count across all healthy donors. Technical replicates showed approximately 1.2 changed clones; approximately two weeks approximately 15; four weeks 19.

The chain has TRBV5-1 and TRBJ2-2; 8 nucleotides match TRBD1. The sequence came from a person aged 18-70 years in good health. Input material: blood. The CDR3 DNA follows: TGCGCCAGCAGCCCAGACAGGGGTTTCACCGGGGAGCTGTTTTTT. Its translation is CASSPDRGFTGELFF.